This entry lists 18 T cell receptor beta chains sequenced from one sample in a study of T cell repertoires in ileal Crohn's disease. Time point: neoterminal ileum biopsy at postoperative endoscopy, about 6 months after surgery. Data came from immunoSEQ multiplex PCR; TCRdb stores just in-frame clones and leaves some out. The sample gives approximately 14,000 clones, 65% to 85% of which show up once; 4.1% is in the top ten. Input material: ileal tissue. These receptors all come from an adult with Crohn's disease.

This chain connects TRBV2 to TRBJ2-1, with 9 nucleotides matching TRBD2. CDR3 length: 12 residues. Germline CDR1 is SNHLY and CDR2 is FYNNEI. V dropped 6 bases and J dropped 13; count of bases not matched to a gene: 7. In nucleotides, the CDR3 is TGTGCCAGCAGCCCCAGACTAGCGGTACAGTTCTTC. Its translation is CASSPRLAVQFF.

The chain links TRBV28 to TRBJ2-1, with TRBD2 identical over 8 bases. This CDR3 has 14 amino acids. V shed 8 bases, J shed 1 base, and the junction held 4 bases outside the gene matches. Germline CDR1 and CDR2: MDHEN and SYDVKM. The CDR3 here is CASSGLGSYNEQFF. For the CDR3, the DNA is TGTGCCAGCTCGGGACTAGGGTCCTACAATGAGCAGTTCTTC. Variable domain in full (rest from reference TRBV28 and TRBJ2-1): DVKVTQSSRYLVKRTGEKVFLECVQDMDHENMFWYRQDPGLGLRLIYFSYDVKMKEKGDIPEGYSVSREKKERFSLILESASTNQTSMYLCASSGLGSYNEQFFGPGTRLTVL.

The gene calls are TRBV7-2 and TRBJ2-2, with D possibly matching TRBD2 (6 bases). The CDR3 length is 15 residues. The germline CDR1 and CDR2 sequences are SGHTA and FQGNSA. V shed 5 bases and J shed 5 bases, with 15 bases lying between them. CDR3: CASSARGRGTGELFF. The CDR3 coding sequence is TGTGCCAGCAGCGCTAGAGGGCGGGGTACCGGGGAGCTGTTTTTT.

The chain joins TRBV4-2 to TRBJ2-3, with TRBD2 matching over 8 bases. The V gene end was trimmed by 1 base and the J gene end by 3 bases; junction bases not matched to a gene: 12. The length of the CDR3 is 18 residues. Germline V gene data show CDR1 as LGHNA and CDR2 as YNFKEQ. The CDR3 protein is CASSQGETSGFGTDTQYF. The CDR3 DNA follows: TGTGCCAGCAGCCAAGGGGAAACTAGCGGCTTTGGGACAGATACGCAGTATTTT.

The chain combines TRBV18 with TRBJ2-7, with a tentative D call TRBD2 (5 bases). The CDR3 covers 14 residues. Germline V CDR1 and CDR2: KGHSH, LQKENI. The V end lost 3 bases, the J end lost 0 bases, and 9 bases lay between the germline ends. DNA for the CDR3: TGTGCCAGCTCACCCGTCACTAGCTCCTACGAGCAGTACTTC. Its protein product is CASSPVTSSYEQYF.

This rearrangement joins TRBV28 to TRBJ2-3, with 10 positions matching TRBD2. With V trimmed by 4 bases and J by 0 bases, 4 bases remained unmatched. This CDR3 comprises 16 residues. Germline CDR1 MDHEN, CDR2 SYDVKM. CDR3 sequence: CASSSLTSGSTDTQYF. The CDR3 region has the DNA TGTGCCAGCAGTTCTCTGACTAGCGGGAGCACAGATACGCAGTATTTT.

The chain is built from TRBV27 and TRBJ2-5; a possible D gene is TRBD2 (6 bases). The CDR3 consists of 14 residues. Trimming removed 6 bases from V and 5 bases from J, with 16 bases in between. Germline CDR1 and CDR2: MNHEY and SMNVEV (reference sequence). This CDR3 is CASRLGRGRETQYF. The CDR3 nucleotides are TGTGCCAGCAGACTCGGGCGGGGTCGGGAGACCCAGTACTTC.

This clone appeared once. The CDR3 spells CASSPGTDRSTEAFF. The DNA for the CDR3 is TGTGCCAGCAGCCCTGGGACAGATCGTAGCACTGAAGCTTTCTTT. V gene TRBV5-4 combines with J gene TRBJ1-1; 7 nucleotides line up with TRBD1. The CDR3 covers 15 residues. Germline-derived CDR1 and CDR2 are SGHNT and YYREEE (reference sequence). Losses at the gene ends were 4 bases for V and 4 bases for J; bases not matched to a gene: 10. The full variable domain, its missing parts supplied by reference TRBV5-4 and TRBJ1-1, is ETGVTQSPTHLIKTRGQQVTLRCSSQSGHNTVSWYQQALGQGPQFIFQYYREEENGRGNFPPRFSGLQFPNYSSELNVNALELDDSALYLCASSPGTDRSTEAFFGQGTRLTVV.

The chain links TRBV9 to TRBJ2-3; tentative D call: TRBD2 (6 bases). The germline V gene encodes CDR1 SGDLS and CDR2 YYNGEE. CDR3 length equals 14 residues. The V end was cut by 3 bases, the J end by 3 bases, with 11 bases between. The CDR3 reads CASSAGLQTDTQYF. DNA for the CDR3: TGTGCCAGCAGCGCGGGACTGCAAACAGATACGCAGTATTTT.

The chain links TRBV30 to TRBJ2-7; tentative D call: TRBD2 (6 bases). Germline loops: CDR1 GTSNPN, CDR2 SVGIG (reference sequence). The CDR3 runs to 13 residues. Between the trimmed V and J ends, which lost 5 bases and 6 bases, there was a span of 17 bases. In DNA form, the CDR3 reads TGTGCCTGGGGGACTTTTGTGGGCTCCGAGCAGTACTTC. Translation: CAWGTFVGSEQYF. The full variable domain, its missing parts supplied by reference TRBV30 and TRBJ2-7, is SQTIHQWPATLVQPVGSPLSLECTVEGTSNPNLYWYRQAAGRGLQLLFYSVGIGQISSEVPQNLSASRPQDRQFILSSKKLLLSDSGFYLCAWGTFVGSEQYFGPGTRLTVT.

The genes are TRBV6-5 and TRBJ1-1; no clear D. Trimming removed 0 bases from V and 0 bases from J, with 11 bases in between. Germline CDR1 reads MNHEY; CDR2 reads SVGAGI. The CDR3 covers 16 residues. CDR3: CASSYSPRTMNTEAFF. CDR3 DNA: TGTGCCAGCAGTTACTCACCCCGGACCATGAACACTGAAGCTTTCTTT.

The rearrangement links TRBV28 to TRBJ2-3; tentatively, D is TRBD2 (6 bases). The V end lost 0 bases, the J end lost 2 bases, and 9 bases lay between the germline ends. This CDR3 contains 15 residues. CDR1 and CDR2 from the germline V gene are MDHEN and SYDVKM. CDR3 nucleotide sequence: TGTGCCAGCAGTTTATGGAGGAGGGACACAGATACGCAGTATTTT. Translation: CASSLWRRDTDTQYF.

The CDR3 DNA reads as TGTGCCAGCAGCCAAGTTGCAGTCAACACTGAAGCTTTCTTT. Protein: CASSQVAVNTEAFF. The rearrangement links TRBV4-2 to TRBJ1-1; no clear D gene. CDR3 length: 14 residues. Trimming removed 1 base at V and 2 bases at J, with 8 bases between. From germline, CDR1 is LGHNA and CDR2 YNFKEQ.

Here the CDR3 DNA reads TGTGCCAGCGCCCAGGGAACAGGGACCTACGAGCAGTACTTC. The encoded protein is CASAQGTGTYEQYF. V is TRBV27 and J is TRBJ2-5, with D perhaps matching TRBD1 (6 bases). The DNA matches TRBJ2-7 better at its end, which makes the J call doubtful. The CDR3 contains 14 residues. Per germline, CDR1 MNHEY and CDR2 SMNVEV (reference sequence).

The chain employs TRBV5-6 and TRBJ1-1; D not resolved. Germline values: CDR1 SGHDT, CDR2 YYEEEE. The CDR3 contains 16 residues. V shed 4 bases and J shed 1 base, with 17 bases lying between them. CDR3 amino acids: CASSPFLRARNTEAFF. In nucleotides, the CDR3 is TGTGCCAGCAGCCCATTCCTCCGGGCAAGGAACACTGAAGCTTTCTTT.

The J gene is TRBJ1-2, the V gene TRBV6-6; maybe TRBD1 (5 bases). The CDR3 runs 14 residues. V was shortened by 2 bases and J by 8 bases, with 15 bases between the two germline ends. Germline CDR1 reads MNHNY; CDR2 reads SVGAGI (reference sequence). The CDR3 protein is CASSYGAAREGYTF. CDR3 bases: TGTGCCAGCAGTTACGGGGCCGCTCGGGAAGGCTACACCTTC.

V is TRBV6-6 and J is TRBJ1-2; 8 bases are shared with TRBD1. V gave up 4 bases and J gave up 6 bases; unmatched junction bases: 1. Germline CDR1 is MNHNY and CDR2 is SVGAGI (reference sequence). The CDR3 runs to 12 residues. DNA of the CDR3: TGTGCCAGCAGTTTACAGGGGGATGGCTACACCTTC. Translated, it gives CASSLQGDGYTF.

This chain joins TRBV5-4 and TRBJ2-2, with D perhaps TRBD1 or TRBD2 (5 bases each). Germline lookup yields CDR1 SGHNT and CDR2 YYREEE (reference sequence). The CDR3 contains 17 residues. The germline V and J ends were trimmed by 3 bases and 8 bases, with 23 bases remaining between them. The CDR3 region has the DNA TGTGCCAGCAGCTGGGGCCCGGGACGGACCAACAAAGGGGAGCTGTTTTTT. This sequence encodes CASSWGPGRTNKGELFF.